The clone carrying this TCR beta chain was observed a single time. This sample stems from a study of T cell changes during pregnancy in multiple sclerosis. Assay used: immunoSEQ multiplex PCR; TCRdb lists only in-frame clones, some missing. Of 55,000 to 65,000 clones in the sample, 93% were seen once. The receptor was derived from a female donor with multiple sclerosis, enrolled in a pregnancy study. This material consisted of peripheral blood, taken after pregnancy.

The CDR3 coding sequence is TGTGCCAGCAGCTTAGGGGGGGACCTTTTGGAAGGCTACACCTTC. Residues: CASSLGGDLLEGYTF. The genes are TRBV5-4 and TRBJ1-2; D may be TRBD1 (6 bases). This CDR3 spans 15 amino acids. V was trimmed by 2 bases and J by 8 bases, leaving 19 bases between them. Looked up from germline, CDR1 is SGHNT and CDR2 is YYREEE (reference sequence).